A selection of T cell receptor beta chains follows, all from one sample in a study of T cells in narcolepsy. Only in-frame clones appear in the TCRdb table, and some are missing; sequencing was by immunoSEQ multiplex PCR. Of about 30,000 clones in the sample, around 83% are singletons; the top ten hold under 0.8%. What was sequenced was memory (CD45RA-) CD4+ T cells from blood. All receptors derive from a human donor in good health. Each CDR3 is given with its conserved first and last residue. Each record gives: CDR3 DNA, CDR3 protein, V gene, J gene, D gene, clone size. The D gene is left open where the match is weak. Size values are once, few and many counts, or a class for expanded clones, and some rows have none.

DNA: TGTGCCAGCAGTTCGGCAGGGGTCTATGGCTACACCTTC
CDR3: CASSSAGVYGYTF
V: TRBV28
J: TRBJ1-2
D: .
size: medium-sized

DNA: TGTGCCAGCAGTGTGCAGGGGCAAAGACTTAGCAATCAGCCCCAGCATTTT
CDR3: CASSVQGQRLSNQPQHF
V: TRBV6-1
J: TRBJ1-5
D: .
size: .

DNA: TGCGCCAGCAGCTTACTAGCGGTTCAAAATGAGCAGTTCTTC
CDR3: CASSLLAVQNEQFF
V: TRBV5-1
J: TRBJ2-1
D: TRBD2
size: .

DNA: TGCAGCGTTGAAGGGTTGGGAAAACTGTTTTTT
CDR3: CSVEGLGKLFF
V: TRBV29-1
J: TRBJ1-4
D: .
size: few

DNA: TGTGCCAGCCGCCTCCAGGGCGGGGGAGAGACCCAGTACTTC
CDR3: CASRLQGGGETQYF
V: TRBV19
J: TRBJ2-5
D: TRBD2
size: .

DNA: TGTGCCAGCAGCCCCTTCCGACAGAGCGAAGCTTTCTTT
CDR3: CASSPFRQSEAFF
V: TRBV7-2
J: TRBJ1-1
D: .
size: .

DNA: TGTGCCAGTAGTATAGGGACTAGCGGGGGTGTTGGGACCCAGTACTTC
CDR3: CASSIGTSGGVGTQYF
V: TRBV19
J: TRBJ2-5
D: TRBD2
size: .

DNA: TGCGCCAGCAGCTTTGCGGGCGGAACCTACGAGCAGTACTTC
CDR3: CASSFAGGTYEQYF
V: TRBV5-1
J: TRBJ2-7
D: .
size: .

DNA: TGTGCCTGGAGTGTCCCTCCGGGCCCGGGGGGCTACACCTTC
CDR3: CAWSVPPGPGGYTF
V: TRBV30
J: TRBJ1-2
D: .
size: .

DNA: TGTGCCAGCAGTGAAGCGACAGGACAGGGGTACGAGCAGTACTTC
CDR3: CASSEATGQGYEQYF
V: TRBV6-1
J: TRBJ2-7
D: TRBD1
size: .

DNA: TGTGCCAGCACCCGGGACGGCGGGGGCTTTGGCTACACCTTC
CDR3: CASTRDGGGFGYTF
V: TRBV6-1
J: TRBJ1-2
D: .
size: .

DNA: TGTGCCAGCAGCGTCGACGAGCGCACAGATACGCAGTATTTT
CDR3: CASSVDERTDTQYF
V: TRBV7-8
J: TRBJ2-3
D: .
size: .

DNA: TGTGCCAGCAGTTTATTAGGGACCAATCAGCCCCAGCATTTT
CDR3: CASSLLGTNQPQHF
V: TRBV28
J: TRBJ1-5
D: .
size: .

DNA: TGTGCCATCAGTGTCAAGACAGGAGAAACTGAGGGAGCTTTCTTT
CDR3: CAISVKTGETEGAFF
V: TRBV10-3
J: TRBJ1-1
D: .
size: .

DNA: TGTGCCAGCAGTTACTTGGCAGAGCGTGGCTACACCTTC
CDR3: CASSYLAERGYTF
V: TRBV6-6
J: TRBJ1-2
D: .
size: .

DNA: TGTGCCAGTAGTACCCTAAGTGGGACCACTGAAGCTTTCTTT
CDR3: CASSTLSGTTEAFF
V: TRBV19
J: TRBJ1-1
D: .
size: .

DNA: TGCGCCAGCAGCCAAGATCCGGCAGGCTTGTCCTACGAGCAGTACTTC
CDR3: CASSQDPAGLSYEQYF
V: TRBV4-3
J: TRBJ2-7
D: .
size: .

DNA: TGTGCCAGCAGTGAGCGACAGGCACGCCAAGAGACCCAGTACTTC
CDR3: CASSERQARQETQYF
V: TRBV25-1
J: TRBJ2-5
D: .
size: .

DNA: TGTGCCAGCAGCTTGAGGGGAAAAAACGAAGAGACCCAGTACTTC
CDR3: CASSLRGKNEETQYF
V: TRBV11-2
J: TRBJ2-5
D: .
size: .

DNA: TGTGCCAGCAGGCTGGGGTGGGACACTGAAGCTTTCTTT
CDR3: CASRLGWDTEAFF
V: TRBV5-5
J: TRBJ1-1
D: .
size: .

DNA: TGTGCCAGCAGCTCCCCGGGACGGTGGAACACTGAAGCTTTCTTT
CDR3: CASSSPGRWNTEAFF
V: TRBV7-8
J: TRBJ1-1
D: .
size: .

DNA: TGTGCCAGCAGCCCCAATGTAGGGCCCCAAGAGACCCAGTACTTC
CDR3: CASSPNVGPQETQYF
V: TRBV9
J: TRBJ2-5
D: .
size: .

DNA: TGTGCCCGACGGGGCTCTTTCCAAGAGACCCAGTACTTC
CDR3: CARRGSFQETQYF
V: TRBV30
J: TRBJ2-5
D: .
size: .

DNA: TGCGCCAGCAGCTTAACCGTCAGCTCTTCCTACGAGCAGTACTTC
CDR3: CASSLTVSSSYEQYF
V: TRBV5-1
J: TRBJ2-7
D: .
size: .

DNA: TGCGCCAGCAGTCAAGATCGCGGTGAAGCTTTCTTT
CDR3: CASSQDRGEAFF
V: TRBV4-3
J: TRBJ1-1
D: .
size: .

DNA: TGTGCCAGTAGTATACGGACGGGACGGCAGAACACTGAAGCTTTCTTT
CDR3: CASSIRTGRQNTEAFF
V: TRBV19
J: TRBJ1-1
D: .
size: few

DNA: TGTGCCAGCAGCTGGGACAGAGTGAACACTGAAGCTTTCTTT
CDR3: CASSWDRVNTEAFF
V: TRBV5-6
J: TRBJ1-1
D: TRBD1
size: .

DNA: TGTGCCATCAGTGAGTCGAACTCCGGGAACTATGGCTACACCTTC
CDR3: CAISESNSGNYGYTF
V: TRBV10-3
J: TRBJ1-2
D: .
size: once

DNA: TGTGCCTGGAGTAGAGATGGGCAGCCCCAGCATTTT
CDR3: CAWSRDGQPQHF
V: TRBV30
J: TRBJ1-5
D: .
size: .

DNA: TGTGCCAGCTCACGGGGTAGGGACAATGAGCAGTTCTTC
CDR3: CASSRGRDNEQFF
V: TRBV18
J: TRBJ2-1
D: .
size: few

DNA: TGCAGCGTTGGAGACGGGTCAAACACTGAAGCTTTCTTT
CDR3: CSVGDGSNTEAFF
V: TRBV29-1
J: TRBJ1-1
D: .
size: .

DNA: TGTGCCAGCAGCAGTCAAGACAGAGAAACGACGAACACCGGGGAGCTGTTTTTT
CDR3: CASSSQDRETTNTGELFF
V: TRBV21-1
J: TRBJ2-2
D: .
size: .

DNA: TGTGCCAGCAGCTTAGGCATGCAGGGGGCTACAGATACGCAGTATTTT
CDR3: CASSLGMQGATDTQYF
V: TRBV11-2
J: TRBJ2-3
D: TRBD1
size: .

DNA: TGTGCCAGCAGCGGGCCCGGGACGAATAATCCACCCCTCCACTTT
CDR3: CASSGPGTNNPPLHF
V: TRBV9
J: TRBJ1-6
D: .
size: .

DNA: TGTGCCTGGATAGGAAGCGGGGGCAGGAGGAACACTGAAGCTTTCTTT
CDR3: CAWIGSGGRRNTEAFF
V: TRBV30
J: TRBJ1-1
D: .
size: .

DNA: TGTGCCAGAATTTCGGGACCGCTTAATTCACCCCTCCACTTT
CDR3: CARISGPLNSPLHF
V: TRBV6-4
J: TRBJ1-6
D: .
size: few

DNA: TGCGCCAGCAGCTTGGGGGGGACTAATGAAAAACTGTTTTTT
CDR3: CASSLGGTNEKLFF
V: TRBV5-1
J: TRBJ1-4
D: .
size: .

DNA: TGTGCCAGCAGCCCTTTCCATGGGGGACTAGCGGGCTTACGCAGCACAGATACGCAGTATTTT
CDR3: CASSPFHGGLAGLRSTDTQYF
V: TRBV21-1
J: TRBJ2-3
D: .
size: once

DNA: TGCGCCAGTTCGGAAATCAATGAGCAGTTCTTC
CDR3: CASSEINEQFF
V: TRBV4-1
J: TRBJ2-1
D: .
size: .

DNA: TGTGCCACCTCCCCCGGGTTTTCTAACTATGGCTACACCTTC
CDR3: CATSPGFSNYGYTF
V: TRBV27
J: TRBJ1-2
D: .
size: .

DNA: TGTGCCAGCAGCTTAGTGAGGGCTGAAGCTTTCTTT
CDR3: CASSLVRAEAFF
V: TRBV11-2
J: TRBJ1-1
D: .
size: .

DNA: TGTGCCAGCAGCCAAGATCCGGGGGGGCGTGCCGAGCAGTACTTC
CDR3: CASSQDPGGRAEQYF
V: TRBV14
J: TRBJ2-7
D: TRBD2
size: once

DNA: TGCGCCAGCAGCTTGAGCCAAGGGAACACTGAAGCTTTCTTT
CDR3: CASSLSQGNTEAFF
V: TRBV5-1
J: TRBJ1-1
D: .
size: .

DNA: TGTGCCAGCAGTTCCGGACTAGCGGGGGTCCCCGGGGAGCTGTTTTTT
CDR3: CASSSGLAGVPGELFF
V: TRBV27
J: TRBJ2-2
D: TRBD2
size: .

DNA: TGCGCCAGTGGACAGGGGACAGATACGCAGTATTTT
CDR3: CASGQGTDTQYF
V: TRBV10-2
J: TRBJ2-3
D: TRBD1
size: .

DNA: TGTGCCAGCTTCCGGGGTAGCGCTACCGCTGGGGCCAACGTCCTGACTTTC
CDR3: CASFRGSATAGANVLTF
V: TRBV2
J: TRBJ2-6
D: .
size: .

DNA: TGTGCCAGCAGCGTAGAATTGGTACAGCAAGAGACCCAGTACTTC
CDR3: CASSVELVQQETQYF
V: TRBV9
J: TRBJ2-5
D: .
size: .

DNA: TGTGCCAGCAGCTTAGAATCCGGAAATACGCAGTATTTT
CDR3: CASSLESGNTQYF
V: TRBV11-2
J: TRBJ2-3
D: .
size: .